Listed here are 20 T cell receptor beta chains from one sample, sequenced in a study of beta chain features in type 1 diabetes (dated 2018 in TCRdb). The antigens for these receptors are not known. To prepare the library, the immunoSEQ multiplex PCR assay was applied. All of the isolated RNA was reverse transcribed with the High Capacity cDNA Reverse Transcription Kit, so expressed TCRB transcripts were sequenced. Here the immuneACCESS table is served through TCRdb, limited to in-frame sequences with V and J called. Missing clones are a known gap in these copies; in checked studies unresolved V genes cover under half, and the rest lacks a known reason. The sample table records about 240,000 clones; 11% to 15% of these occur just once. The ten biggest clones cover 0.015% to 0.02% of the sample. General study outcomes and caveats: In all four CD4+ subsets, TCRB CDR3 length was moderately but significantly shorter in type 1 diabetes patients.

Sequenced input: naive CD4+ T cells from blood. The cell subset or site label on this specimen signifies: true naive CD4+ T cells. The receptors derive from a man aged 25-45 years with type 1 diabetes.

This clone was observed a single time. The CDR3 bases are TGTGCCAGCAGCAAGGGACAGGGTGGCGGCACTGAAGCTTTCTTT. This gives the protein CASSKGQGGGTEAFF. This chain joins TRBV11-2 and TRBJ1-1, with 9 bases aligning to TRBD1. CDR3 length: 15 amino acids. Germline V gene sequence: CDR1 SGHAT, CDR2 FQNNGV. Unmatched junction bases numbered 8, after V lost 5 bases and J lost 4 bases.

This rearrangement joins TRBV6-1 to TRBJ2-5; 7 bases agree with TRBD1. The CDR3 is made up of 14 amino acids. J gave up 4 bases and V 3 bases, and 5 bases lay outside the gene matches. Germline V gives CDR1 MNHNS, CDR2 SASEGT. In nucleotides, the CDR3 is TGTGCCAGCAGTGACCTTTCAGGGGGAGAGACCCAGTACTTC. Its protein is CASSDLSGGETQYF.

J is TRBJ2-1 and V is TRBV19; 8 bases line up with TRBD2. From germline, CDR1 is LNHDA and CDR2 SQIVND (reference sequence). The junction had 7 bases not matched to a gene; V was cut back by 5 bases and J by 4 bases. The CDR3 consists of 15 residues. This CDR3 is CASSRSASGYNEQFF. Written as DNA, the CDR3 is TGTGCCAGTAGTCGGTCGGCTAGCGGGTACAATGAGCAGTTCTTC.

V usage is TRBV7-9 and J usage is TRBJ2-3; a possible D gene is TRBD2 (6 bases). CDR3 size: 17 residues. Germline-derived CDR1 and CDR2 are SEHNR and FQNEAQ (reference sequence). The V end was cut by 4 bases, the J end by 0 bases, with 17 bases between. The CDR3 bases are TGTGCCAGCAGCTACGGGACCGGGACTCCCAGCACAGATACGCAGTATTTT. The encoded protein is CASSYGTGTPSTDTQYF. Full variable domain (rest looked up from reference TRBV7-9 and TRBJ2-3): DTGVSQNPRHKITKRGQNVTFRCDPISEHNRLYWYRQTLGQGPEFLTYFQNEAQLEKSRLLSDRFSAERPKGSFSTLEIQRTEQGDSAMYLCASSYGTGTPSTDTQYFGPGTRLTVL.

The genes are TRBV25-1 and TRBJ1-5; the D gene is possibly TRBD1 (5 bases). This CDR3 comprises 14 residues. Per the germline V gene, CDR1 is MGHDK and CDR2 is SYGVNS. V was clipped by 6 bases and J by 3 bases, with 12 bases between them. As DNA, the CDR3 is TGTGCCAGCAGAGCAGCAGGGAACAATCAGCCCCAGCATTTT. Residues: CASRAAGNNQPQHF.

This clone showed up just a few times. CDR3 DNA sequence: TGTGCCTGGAGGTTGGGGGCAGGTCGACCGAACACTGAAGCTTTCTTT. Its translation: CAWRLGAGRPNTEAFF. The rearrangement uses TRBV30 and TRBJ1-1, with a possible D match to TRBD1 (6 bases). The CDR3 has 16 amino acids. CDR1 GTSNPN and CDR2 SVGIG come from the germline V gene (reference sequence). Trimming removed 3 bases at V and 1 base at J, with 18 bases between.

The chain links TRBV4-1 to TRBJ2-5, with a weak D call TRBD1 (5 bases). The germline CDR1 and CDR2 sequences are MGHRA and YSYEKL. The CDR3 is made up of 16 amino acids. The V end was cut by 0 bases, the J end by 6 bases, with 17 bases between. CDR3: CASSQDVGQGLKTQYF. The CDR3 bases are TGCGCCAGCAGCCAAGATGTGGGGCAAGGGTTAAAGACCCAGTACTTC.

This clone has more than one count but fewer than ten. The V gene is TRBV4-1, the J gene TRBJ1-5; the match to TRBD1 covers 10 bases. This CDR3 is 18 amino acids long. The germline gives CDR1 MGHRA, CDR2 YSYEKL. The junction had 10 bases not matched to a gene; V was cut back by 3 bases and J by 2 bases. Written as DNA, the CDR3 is TGCGCCAGCAGCCATCCAAGGACAGGGGGATGGGGCAATCAGCCCCAGCATTTT. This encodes CASSHPRTGGWGNQPQHF.

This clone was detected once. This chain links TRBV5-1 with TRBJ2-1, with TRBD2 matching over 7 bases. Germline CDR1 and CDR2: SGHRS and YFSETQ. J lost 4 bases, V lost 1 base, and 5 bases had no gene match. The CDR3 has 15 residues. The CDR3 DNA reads TGCGCCAGCAGCTTGCCTAGCGGACGATACAATGAGCAGTTCTTC. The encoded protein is CASSLPSGRYNEQFF. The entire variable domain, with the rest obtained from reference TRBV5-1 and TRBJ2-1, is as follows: KAGVTQTPRYLIKTRGQQVTLSCSPISGHRSVSWYQQTPGQGLQFLFEYFSETQRNKGNFPGRFSGRQFSNSRSEMNVSTLELGDSALYLCASSLPSGRYNEQFFGPGTRLTVL.

Here the CDR3 DNA reads TGCGCCAGCAGCCAGGCCCCCGGGACAGGGGGGGGCGAGCAGTACTTC. It yields the protein CASSQAPGTGGGEQYF. The chain joins TRBV4-1 to TRBJ2-7, with TRBD1 identical over 11 bases. Looked up from germline, CDR1 is MGHRA and CDR2 is YSYEKL. The CDR3 has 16 residues. The V gene end was trimmed by 3 bases and the J gene end by 6 bases; junction bases not matched to a gene: 10.

As DNA, the CDR3 is TGTGCCAGCAGCCTTGGGGTCCAGGGGGGTAAGACCCAGTACTTC. It codes for CASSLGVQGGKTQYF. The rearrangement uses TRBV11-2 and TRBJ2-5; possible D gene TRBD1, 7 bases. The CDR3 covers 15 residues. Per germline, CDR1 SGHAT and CDR2 FQNNGV. Trimming pared 5 bases from V and 6 bases from J, leaving 19 bases between. The full variable domain, with the rest looked up from reference TRBV11-2 and TRBJ2-5, is EAGVAQSPRYKIIEKRQSVAFWCNPISGHATLYWYQQILGQGPKLLIQFQNNGVVDDSQLPKDRFSAERLKGVDSTLKIQPAKLEDSAVYLCASSLGVQGGKTQYFGPGTRLLVL.

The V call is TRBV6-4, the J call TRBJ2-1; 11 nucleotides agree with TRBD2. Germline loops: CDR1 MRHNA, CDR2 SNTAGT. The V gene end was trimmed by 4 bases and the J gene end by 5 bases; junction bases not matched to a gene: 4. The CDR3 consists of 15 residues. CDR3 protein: CASSVTSGSHNEQFF. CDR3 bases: TGTGCCAGCAGTGTAACTAGCGGGAGCCACAATGAGCAGTTCTTC.

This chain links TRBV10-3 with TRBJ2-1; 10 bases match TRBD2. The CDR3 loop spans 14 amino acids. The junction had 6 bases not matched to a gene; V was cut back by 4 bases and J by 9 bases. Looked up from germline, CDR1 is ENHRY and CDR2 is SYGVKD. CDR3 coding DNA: TGTGCCATCAGTGCTGGGACTAGCGTCACTGAGCAGTTCTTC. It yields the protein CAISAGTSVTEQFF.

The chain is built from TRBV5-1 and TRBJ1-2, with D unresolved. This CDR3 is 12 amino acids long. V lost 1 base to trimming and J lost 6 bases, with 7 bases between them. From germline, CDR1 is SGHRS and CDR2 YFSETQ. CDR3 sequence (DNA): TGCGCCAGCAGCTTGTCAGTGGATGGCTACACCTTC. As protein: CASSLSVDGYTF.

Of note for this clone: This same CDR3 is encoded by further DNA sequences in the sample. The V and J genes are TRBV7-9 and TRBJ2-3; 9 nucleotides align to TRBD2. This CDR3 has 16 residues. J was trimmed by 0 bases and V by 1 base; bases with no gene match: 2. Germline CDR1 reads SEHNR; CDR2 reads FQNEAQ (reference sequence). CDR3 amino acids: CASSLGLAGSTDTQYF. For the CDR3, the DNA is TGTGCCAGCAGCTTAGGGCTAGCGGGAAGCACAGATACGCAGTATTTT.

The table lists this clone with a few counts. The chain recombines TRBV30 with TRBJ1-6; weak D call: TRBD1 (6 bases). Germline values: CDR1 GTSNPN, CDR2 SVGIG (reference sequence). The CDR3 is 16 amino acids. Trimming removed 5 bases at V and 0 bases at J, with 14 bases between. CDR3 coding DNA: TGTGCCTGGCGACAGGCAGTCAGCTCCTATAATTCACCCCTCCACTTT. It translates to CAWRQAVSSYNSPLHF. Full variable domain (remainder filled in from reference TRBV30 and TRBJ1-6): SQTIHQWPATLVQPVGSPLSLECTVEGTSNPNLYWYRQAAGRGLQLLFYSVGIGQISSEVPQNLSASRPQDRQFILSSKKLLLSDSGFYLCAWRQAVSSYNSPLHFGNGTRLTVT.

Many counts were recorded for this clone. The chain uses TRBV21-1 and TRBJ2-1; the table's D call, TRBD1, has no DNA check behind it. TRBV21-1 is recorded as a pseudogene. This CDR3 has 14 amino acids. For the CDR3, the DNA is TGTGCCAGCAGCCGCGGACAGCGAACGAATGAGCAGTTCTTC. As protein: CASSRGQRTNEQFF.

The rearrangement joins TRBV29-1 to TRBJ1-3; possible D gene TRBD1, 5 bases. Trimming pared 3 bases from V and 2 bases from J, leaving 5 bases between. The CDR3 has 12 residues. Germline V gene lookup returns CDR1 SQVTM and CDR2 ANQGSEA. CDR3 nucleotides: TGCAGCGTTGAGACAGCTGGAAACACCATATATTTT. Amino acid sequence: CSVETAGNTIYF.

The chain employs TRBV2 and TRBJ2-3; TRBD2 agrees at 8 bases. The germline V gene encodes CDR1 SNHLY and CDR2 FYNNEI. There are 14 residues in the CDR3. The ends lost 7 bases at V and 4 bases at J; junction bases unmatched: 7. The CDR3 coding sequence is TGTGCCAGCAACGTGGCGGGAGGTTCAGATACGCAGTATTTT. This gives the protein CASNVAGGSDTQYF.

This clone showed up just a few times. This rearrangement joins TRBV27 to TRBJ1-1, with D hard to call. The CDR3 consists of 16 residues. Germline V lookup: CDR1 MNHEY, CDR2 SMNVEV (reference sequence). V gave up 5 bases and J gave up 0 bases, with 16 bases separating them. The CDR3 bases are TGTGCCAGCAGTCCCACAGCCCCCGTAATGAACACTGAAGCTTTCTTT. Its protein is CASSPTAPVMNTEAFF.